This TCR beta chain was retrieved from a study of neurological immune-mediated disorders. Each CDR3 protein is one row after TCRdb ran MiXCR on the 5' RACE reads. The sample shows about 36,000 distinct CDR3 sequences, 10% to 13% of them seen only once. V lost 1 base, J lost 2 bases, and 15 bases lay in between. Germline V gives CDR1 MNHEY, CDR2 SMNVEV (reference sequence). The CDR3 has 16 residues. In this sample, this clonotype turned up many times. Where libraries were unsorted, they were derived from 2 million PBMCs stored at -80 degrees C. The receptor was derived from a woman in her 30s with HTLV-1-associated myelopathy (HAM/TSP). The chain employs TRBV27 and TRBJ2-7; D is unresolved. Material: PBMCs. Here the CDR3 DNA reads TGTGCCAGCAGTTTATTTGGTCTTAGGGCAGCCTACGAGCAGTACTTC. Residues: CASSLFGLRAAYEQYF.